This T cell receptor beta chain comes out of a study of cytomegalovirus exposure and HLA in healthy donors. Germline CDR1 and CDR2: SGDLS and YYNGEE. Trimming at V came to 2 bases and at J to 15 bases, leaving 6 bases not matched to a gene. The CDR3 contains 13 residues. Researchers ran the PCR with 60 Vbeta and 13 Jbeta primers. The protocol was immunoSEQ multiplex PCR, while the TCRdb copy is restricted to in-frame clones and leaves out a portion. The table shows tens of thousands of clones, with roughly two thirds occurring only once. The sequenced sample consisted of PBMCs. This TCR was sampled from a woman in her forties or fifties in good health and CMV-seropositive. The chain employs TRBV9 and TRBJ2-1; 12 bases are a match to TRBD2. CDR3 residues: CASSVASGGAGFF. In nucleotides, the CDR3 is TGTGCCAGCAGCGTTGCTAGCGGGGGGGCGGGGTTCTTC.